This passage covers 6 T cell receptor beta chains from one sample sequenced in a study of lymphopenia after photon versus proton radiotherapy (dated by TCRdb to 2018 to 2020). Libraries were made using the immunoSEQ multiplex PCR assay. Imported from immuneACCESS, the table was reduced by TCRdb to in-frame sequences with V and J called. These copies leave out some clones; in studies compared against another copy, an unresolved V gene accounts for under half, and the cause of the remainder is not known. The table for this sample lists around 64,000 clones; 85% to 95% of them were counted only once. The ten largest make up over 2% of the sample. The sequenced sample was peripheral blood, obtained from a patient treated with photon-based radiotherapy. These receptors were collected from a woman aged 35 to 49 with cholangiocarcinoma.

The J gene is TRBJ1-1, the V gene TRBV6-5; possibly TRBD1 for D (6 bases). This CDR3 region has 13 residues. The V end lost 8 bases, the J end lost 1 base, and 11 bases lay between the germline ends. The germline V gene encodes CDR1 MNHEY and CDR2 SVGAGI. CDR3 loop: CASRGQPNTEAFF. CDR3 nucleotide sequence: TGTGCCAGCCGCGGACAGCCGAACACTGAAGCTTTCTTT.

V usage is TRBV10-1 and J usage is TRBJ1-3; the D is unclear. V lost 3 bases to trimming and J lost 9 bases, with 6 bases between them. CDR3 length equals 11 residues. CDR1 is WNHNN, CDR2 SYGVQD, per germline (reference sequence). The CDR3 DNA reads TGCGCCAGCAGTGACGGCACCACCATATATTTT. This codes for CASSDGTTIYF.

The chain couples TRBV15 to TRBJ2-5; 7 bases line up with TRBD1. J lost 1 base, V lost 5 bases, and 7 bases had no gene match. This CDR3 comprises 15 residues. CDR1 and CDR2 (germline): LNHNV, YYDKDF (reference sequence). CDR3 bases: TGTGCCACCAGCCTTACAGGGGTTATCCAAGAGACCCAGTACTTC. As protein: CATSLTGVIQETQYF.

V and J are TRBV10-3 and TRBJ2-7; 7 positions match TRBD1. Per germline, CDR1 ENHRY and CDR2 SYGVKD. Germline trimming cut 6 bases from V and 2 bases from J; bases unmatched to any gene: 10. The CDR3 is 15 amino acids. The DNA of the CDR3 is TGTGCCATCAGAACCGGACAGGTTGGTCCCTACGAGCAGTACTTC. Residues: CAIRTGQVGPYEQYF.

The chain employs TRBV15 and TRBJ1-6, with 8 nucleotides matching TRBD1. The length of the CDR3 is 16 residues. The V and J ends lost 1 base and 9 bases, in that order; junction bases with no gene match: 8. Germline V gene lookup returns CDR1 LNHNV and CDR2 YYDKDF (reference sequence). In DNA form, the CDR3 reads TGTGCCACCAGCAGAGCGAGACCAGGGGGCAGTTCACCCCTCCACTTT. Translating it yields CATSRARPGGSSPLHF.

This chain connects TRBV6-1 to TRBJ1-1; 8 positions match TRBD1. CDR3 size: 17 residues. Per germline, CDR1 MNHNS and CDR2 SASEGT. Losses at the gene ends were 2 bases for V and 1 base for J; bases not matched to a gene: 9. The CDR3 coding sequence is TGTGCCAGCAGTGAACGGACAGGGCGGTCTTCGAACACTGAAGCTTTCTTT. Amino acid sequence: CASSERTGRSSNTEAFF.